This passage covers 29 T cell receptor beta chains from one sample sequenced in a study of TIL therapy for anti-PD-1-resistant metastatic lung cancer. The libraries were made with immunoSEQ v3. The assay was immunoSEQ multiplex PCR, and TCRdb's table has in-frame clones only and misses some. Of tens of thousands of clones listed, about two thirds are singletons. Time point specified: pre-treatment sample, taken before nivolumab and TIL therapy. The tumor samples were excised metastases, mostly pleural nodules or supraclavicular lymph nodes. The sample consisted of tumor tissue, taken at baseline. The receptor source for this set is a person aged 25 to 85 with non-small cell lung cancer.

The chain is built from TRBV15 and TRBJ1-2, with no clear D. This CDR3 region has 13 residues. Trimming shortened V by 1 base and J by 8 bases, and 11 bases separated the two germline ends. CDR1 is LNHNV and CDR2 is YYDKDF in the germline V gene (reference sequence). CDR3 sequence reads: CATSRAKSRGYTF. The CDR3 nucleotides read TGTGCCACCAGCAGAGCGAAATCGAGAGGCTACACCTTC.

This rearrangement joins TRBV6-5 to TRBJ2-7, with 7 bases aligning to TRBD1. J gave up 2 bases and V 4 bases, and 5 bases lay outside the gene matches. This CDR3 spans 14 amino acids. CDR1 and CDR2 from the germline V gene are MNHEY and SVGAGI. This CDR3 reads CASSLGQRTYEQYF. CDR3 sequence (DNA): TGTGCCAGCAGTTTGGGACAGCGGACCTACGAGCAGTACTTC.

The chain links TRBV28 to TRBJ2-3; 7 bases line up with TRBD2. The CDR3 length is 16 residues. Germline CDR1 is MDHEN and CDR2 is SYDVKM. V was pared by 5 bases and J by 8 bases, with 16 bases of the junction left unmatched. The CDR3 here is CASSVPISGAVGTQYF. CDR3 coding DNA: TGTGCCAGCAGTGTTCCCATCAGCGGGGCTGTCGGTACGCAGTATTTT. The full variable domain, rest sourced from reference TRBV28 and TRBJ2-3, is DVKVTQSSRYLVKRTGEKVFLECVQDMDHENMFWYRQDPGLGLRLIYFSYDVKMKEKGDIPEGYSVSREKKERFSLILESASTNQTSMYLCASSVPISGAVGTQYFGPGTRLTVL.

The rearrangement links TRBV10-2 to TRBJ2-7, with D possibly TRBD1 on 6 matching bases. The CDR3 has 15 amino acids. In germline, CDR1 is WSHSY, CDR2 SAAADI. With 7 bases removed from V and 2 bases from J, the gap between germline ends came to 18 bases. CDR3 loop: CASTPTGDSTYEQYF. The CDR3 nucleotides are TGCGCCAGCACCCCGACAGGCGATTCCACCTACGAGCAGTACTTC.

This chain links TRBV2 with TRBJ1-1; possible D gene TRBD1, 6 bases. The CDR3 totals 15 residues. Germline V gene data show CDR1 as SNHLY and CDR2 as FYNNEI. With 3 bases removed from V and 1 base from J, the gap between germline ends came to 12 bases. CDR3 nucleotide sequence: TGTGCCAGCAGTGAGGCAGGGGTCCCGAACACTGAAGCTTTCTTT. Its protein product is CASSEAGVPNTEAFF. Full variable domain (missing parts from reference TRBV2 and TRBJ1-1): EPEVTQTPSHQVTQMGQEVILRCVPISNHLYFYWYRQILGQKVEFLVSFYNNEISEKSEIFDDQFSVERPDGSNFTLKIRSTKLEDSAMYFCASSEAGVPNTEAFFGQGTRLTVV.

This chain links TRBV11-3 with TRBJ2-1; 13 nucleotides align to TRBD2. The V and J ends lost 1 base and 8 bases, in that order; junction bases with no gene match: 8. CDR1 and CDR2 (germline): SGHNT, YENEEA. The CDR3 length is 17 residues. The CDR3 is CASSLGGLAGFIDEQFF. The CDR3 bases are TGTGCCAGCAGCTTAGGGGGACTAGCGGGATTTATCGATGAGCAGTTCTTC.

This rearrangement joins TRBV2 to TRBJ1-2; 7 nucleotides match TRBD1. The CDR3 sequence is 15 residues long. Trimming took 4 bases from V and 4 from J; bases not matched to a gene: 9. CDR1 SNHLY and CDR2 FYNNEI come from the germline V gene. This chain's CDR3 is CASSAGDRFSYGYTF. The CDR3 bases are TGTGCCAGCAGTGCTGGGGACAGATTCTCCTATGGCTACACCTTC. Combining the CDR3 with reference TRBV2 and TRBJ1-2 gives the whole variable domain EPEVTQTPSHQVTQMGQEVILRCVPISNHLYFYWYRQILGQKVEFLVSFYNNEISEKSEIFDDQFSVERPDGSNFTLKIRSTKLEDSAMYFCASSAGDRFSYGYTFGSGTRLTVV.

The chain links TRBV10-2 to TRBJ1-2, with 9 bases matching TRBD1. J gave up 4 bases and V 6 bases, and 9 bases lay outside the gene matches. The CDR3 runs to 15 residues. Germline V gene data show CDR1 as WSHSY and CDR2 as SAAADI. The DNA of the CDR3 is TGCGCCAGCAGCCGGACAGGGGTTGAGGGCTATGGCTACACCTTC. Translation gives CASSRTGVEGYGYTF.

This clone was counted a few times. The rearrangement joins TRBV7-3 to TRBJ2-2; 9 bases are a match to TRBD1. The CDR3 runs to 14 residues. Looked up from germline, CDR1 is SGHTA and CDR2 is FQGTGA. V gave up 2 bases and J gave up 5 bases; unmatched junction bases: 0. Here the CDR3 reads CASSLDRGTGELFF. CDR3 nucleotide sequence: TGTGCCAGCAGCTTAGACAGGGGGACCGGGGAGCTGTTTTTT.

The chain has TRBV7-6 and TRBJ2-7; the D gene is possibly TRBD2 (7 bases). CDR3 size: 17 residues. Trimming left V 5 bases short and J 10 bases short, with 30 bases between. Germline CDR1 and CDR2: SGHVS and FNYEAQ. In DNA form, the CDR3 reads TGTGCCAGCAGCCGAAGTCCACAAACCGAAGGGGGAGGGGGACAGTACTTC. This encodes CASSRSPQTEGGGGQYF.

This rearrangement joins TRBV28 to TRBJ1-5; D perhaps matches TRBD1 (6 bases). Between the trimmed V and J ends, which lost 7 bases and 0 bases, there was a span of 10 bases. CDR1 is MDHEN, CDR2 SYDVKM, per germline. CDR3 size: 14 residues. CDR3 DNA: TGTGCCAGCACTGGGGGCCCTAGCAATCAGCCCCAGCATTTT. Translating it yields CASTGGPSNQPQHF.

The chain combines TRBV2 with TRBJ2-2; TRBD1 is a possible D gene (6 bases). The CDR3 is made up of 15 amino acids. Trimming took 7 bases from V and 0 from J, leaving 12 bases between them. Germline V gene data show CDR1 as SNHLY and CDR2 as FYNNEI. The CDR3 DNA follows: TGTGCCAGCAAAGGGCAGGGGACGAACACCGGGGAGCTGTTTTTT. It is translated as CASKGQGTNTGELFF. The full variable domain, completed using reference TRBV2 and TRBJ2-2, is EPEVTQTPSHQVTQMGQEVILRCVPISNHLYFYWYRQILGQKVEFLVSFYNNEISEKSEIFDDQFSVERPDGSNFTLKIRSTKLEDSAMYFCASKGQGTNTGELFFGEGSRLTVL.

V and J are TRBV7-9 and TRBJ1-2; unclear D gene. This CDR3 spans 16 amino acids. Trimming pared 6 bases from V and 2 bases from J, leaving 19 bases between. Per germline, CDR1 SEHNR and CDR2 FQNEAQ (reference sequence). CDR3 nucleotide sequence: TGTGCCAGCAGGGGAAAGGGCCCTTTCATAAACTATGGCTACACCTTC. Encoded protein: CASRGKGPFINYGYTF.

This chain uses TRBV10-1 with TRBJ1-3, with 8 positions matching TRBD1. This CDR3 has 13 residues. With V trimmed by 8 bases and J by 4 bases, 4 bases remained unmatched. Germline V lookup: CDR1 WNHNN, CDR2 SYGVQD (reference sequence). Here the CDR3 DNA reads TGCGCCAGCTCCAGGACAGGGGGAAACACCATATATTTT. Protein sequence: CASSRTGGNTIYF.

This clone was observed once. The chain employs TRBV5-6 and TRBJ2-3; D gene uncertain. V was cut by 7 bases and J by 1 base, with 28 bases left in between. Germline V gene data show CDR1 as SGHDT and CDR2 as YYEEEE. The CDR3 totals 19 residues. In nucleotides, the CDR3 is TGTGCCAGCGGTTCTGTTCACGACTCGCTAGGAACCCGCACAGATACGCAGTATTTT. Translated: CASGSVHDSLGTRTDTQYF.

V gene TRBV19 combines with J gene TRBJ1-6, with D unresolved. This CDR3 has 20 residues. Deletions cut 2 bases from V and 0 bases from J, with 20 bases between. The germline gives CDR1 LNHDA, CDR2 SQIVND (reference sequence). This chain's CDR3 is CASSIRKAGASSSYNSPLHF. Here the CDR3 DNA reads TGTGCCAGTAGTATAAGAAAAGCCGGCGCTAGTAGCTCCTATAATTCACCCCTCCACTTT.

The J gene is TRBJ1-2, the V gene TRBV2; no clear D. This CDR3 spans 12 amino acids. In germline, CDR1 is SNHLY, CDR2 FYNNEI. The V end lost 5 bases, the J end lost 8 bases, and 12 bases lay between the germline ends. This CDR3 reads CASSRALQGYTF. In DNA, the CDR3 is TGTGCCAGCAGTCGGGCCCTCCAAGGCTACACCTTC.

This chain joins TRBV7-9 and TRBJ2-7; D not resolved. CDR1 is SEHNR, CDR2 FQNEAQ, per germline (reference sequence). This CDR3 spans 14 amino acids. V was pared by 0 bases and J by 5 bases, with 11 bases between. As DNA, the CDR3 is TGTGCCAGCAGCTTAGCGGGCCGGGTCCACGAGCAGTACTTC. Translated, it gives CASSLAGRVHEQYF.

V is TRBV2 and J is TRBJ1-2, with D possibly being TRBD1 (6 bases). With 2 bases removed from V and 6 bases from J, the gap between germline ends came to 13 bases. The length of the CDR3 is 14 residues. Germline V gene data show CDR1 as SNHLY and CDR2 as FYNNEI. CDR3 residues: CASSERRQDHGYTF. The CDR3 nucleotides read TGTGCCAGCAGTGAACGTCGACAGGACCATGGCTACACCTTC. The full variable domain, with the rest looked up from reference TRBV2 and TRBJ1-2, is EPEVTQTPSHQVTQMGQEVILRCVPISNHLYFYWYRQILGQKVEFLVSFYNNEISEKSEIFDDQFSVERPDGSNFTLKIRSTKLEDSAMYFCASSERRQDHGYTFGSGTRLTVV.

V and J are TRBV5-1 and TRBJ2-2, with D unclear. Per germline, CDR1 SGHRS and CDR2 YFSETQ. The CDR3 consists of 15 residues. Trimming took 1 base from V and 6 from J, leaving 13 bases between them. The CDR3 coding sequence is TGCGCCAGCAGCTTGTTGGACCTAAGGTCCGGGGAGCTGTTTTTT. This gives the protein CASSLLDLRSGELFF.

The chain joins TRBV7-3 to TRBJ2-7; no firm D call. Trimming pared 8 bases from V and 0 bases from J, leaving 20 bases between. Germline CDR1 and CDR2: SGHTA and FQGTGA. This CDR3 spans 16 amino acids. This CDR3 reads CASAAGLALASYEQYF. The CDR3 nucleotides are TGTGCCAGCGCCGCCGGCTTGGCCTTGGCCTCCTACGAGCAGTACTTC.

V and J are TRBV5-6 and TRBJ1-1; D not resolved. V was shortened by 1 base and J by 4 bases, with 5 bases between the two germline ends. Germline V gives CDR1 SGHDT, CDR2 YYEEEE. This CDR3 region has 12 residues. The DNA of the CDR3 is TGTGCCAGCAGCTTGTTTACCACTGAAGCTTTCTTT. Translated, it gives CASSLFTTEAFF.

V and J are TRBV4-1 and TRBJ2-7; no clear D gene. Germline CDR1 MGHRA, CDR2 YSYEKL. Trimming removed 2 bases from V and 0 bases from J, with 8 bases in between. The CDR3 runs to 14 residues. CDR3 sequence reads: CASSQLANSYEQYF. The CDR3 coding sequence is TGCGCCAGCAGCCAATTGGCTAACTCCTACGAGCAGTACTTC.

This clone was seen only a few times. This rearrangement joins TRBV5-1 to TRBJ2-7, with TRBD2 identical over 12 bases. Trimming at V came to 1 base and at J to 6 bases, leaving 2 bases not matched to a gene. The germline V gene encodes CDR1 SGHRS and CDR2 YFSETQ. The CDR3 has 14 residues. DNA for the CDR3: TGCGCCAGCAGCTTGCGACTAGCGGGAGTCGAGCAGTACTTC. Translation gives CASSLRLAGVEQYF. Filled out from reference TRBV5-1 and TRBJ2-7, the complete variable domain reads KAGVTQTPRYLIKTRGQQVTLSCSPISGHRSVSWYQQTPGQGLQFLFEYFSETQRNKGNFPGRFSGRQFSNSRSEMNVSTLELGDSALYLCASSLRLAGVEQYFGPGTRLTVT.

The rearrangement uses TRBV27 and TRBJ1-4; D gene uncertain. CDR3 size: 13 residues. V was clipped by 4 bases and J by 10 bases, with 13 bases between them. The germline V gene has CDR1 MNHEY and CDR2 SMNVEV (reference sequence). As DNA, the CDR3 is TGTGCCAGCAGTTCGCAAGGGCGCGGAAAACTGTTTTTT. The encoded protein is CASSSQGRGKLFF.

This chain joins TRBV6-5 and TRBJ1-1; D gene uncertain. V was trimmed by 1 base and J by 8 bases, leaving 11 bases between them. CDR1 is MNHEY and CDR2 is SVGAGI in the germline V gene. CDR3 length: 13 amino acids. CDR3: CASSYFSGTEAFF. The CDR3 DNA reads TGTGCCAGCAGTTACTTTTCGGGAACAGAAGCTTTCTTT.

The genes are TRBV5-1 and TRBJ2-5, with D perhaps TRBD1 (6 bases). The CDR3 runs 14 residues. Germline CDR1 and CDR2: SGHRS and YFSETQ. V was clipped by 3 bases and J by 1 base, with 10 bases between them. The CDR3 DNA follows: TGCGCCAGCAGCTGGTGGACAGCCCAAGAGACCCAGTACTTC. This sequence encodes CASSWWTAQETQYF.

This clone was counted a few times. The V call is TRBV5-1, the J call TRBJ1-3; no firm D call. The CDR3 is 15 amino acids. Trimming removed 0 bases from V and 0 bases from J, with 7 bases in between. In germline, CDR1 is SGHRS, CDR2 YFSETQ. This chain's CDR3 is CASSLDIVSGNTIYF. Written as DNA, the CDR3 is TGCGCCAGCAGCTTGGATATAGTCTCTGGAAACACCATATATTTT.

V is TRBV30 and J is TRBJ2-7, with unresolved D. The CDR3 covers 12 residues. Trimming removed 2 bases at V and 2 bases at J, with 7 bases between. CDR1 and CDR2 (germline): GTSNPN, SVGIG (reference sequence). DNA for the CDR3: TGTGCCTGGAGTAGGCGGACCTACGAGCAGTACTTC. This encodes CAWSRRTYEQYF.